This TCR beta chain was captured in a study of T cell responses to AZD1222 COVID-19 vaccine. As for this clone: The antigen remains unidentified.

Assay used: immunoSEQ multiplex PCR; TCRdb lists only in-frame clones, some missing. The sample lists about 130,000 clones, approximately 90% occurring once. Per germline, CDR1 LNHDA and CDR2 SQIVND (reference sequence). Trimming took off 4 bases at V and 2 bases at J, with 8 bases between the two ends. The CDR3 covers 13 residues. The study's findings and limits: An increase in Spike-specific TCR breadth and depth was observed after two AZD1222 doses.

This sample comprised peripheral blood, obtained on day 0 of AZD1222 vaccination. The chain has TRBV19 and TRBJ1-1, with D hard to call. This clonotype was sampled from an adult in good health. For the CDR3, the DNA is TGTGCCAGTAGTACGACAACTAACACTGAAGCTTTCTTT. This gives the protein CASSTTTNTEAFF.